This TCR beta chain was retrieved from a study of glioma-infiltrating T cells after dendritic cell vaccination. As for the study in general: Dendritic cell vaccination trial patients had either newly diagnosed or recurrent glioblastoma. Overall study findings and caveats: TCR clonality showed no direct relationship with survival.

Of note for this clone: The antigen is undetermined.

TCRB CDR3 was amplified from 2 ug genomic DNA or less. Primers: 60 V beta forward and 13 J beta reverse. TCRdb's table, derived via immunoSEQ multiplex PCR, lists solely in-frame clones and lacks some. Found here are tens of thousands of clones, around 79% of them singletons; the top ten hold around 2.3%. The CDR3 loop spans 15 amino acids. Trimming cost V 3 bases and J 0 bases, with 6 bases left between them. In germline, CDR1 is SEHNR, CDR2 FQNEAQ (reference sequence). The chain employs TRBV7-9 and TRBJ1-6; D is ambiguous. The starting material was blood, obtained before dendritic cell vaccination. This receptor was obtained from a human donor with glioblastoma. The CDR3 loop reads CASSFKSSYNSPLHF. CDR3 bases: TGTGCCAGCAGCTTCAAGAGCTCCTATAATTCACCCCTCCACTTT.